These 10 T cell receptor beta chains came from one sample sequenced in a study of CD8 T cells in ankylosing spondylitis. The study, taken as a whole, reports: Characteristic, it appeared, of ankylosing spondylitis blood was a TCR beta motif of about eight highly homologous variants.

No antigen is known for these receptors. A single record per CDR3 protein comes from TCRdb applying MiXCR to the 5' RACE reads. Among about 440,000 distinct CDR3 sequences, 17% were seen once, and the ten largest hold about 0.94%. Sequenced: blood, either unsorted or a sorted T cell fraction (not recorded which). The origin of the receptors is a male donor with ankylosing spondylitis.

This rearrangement joins TRBV6-5 to TRBJ1-1; tentative D call: TRBD1 (6 bases). Trimming left V 5 bases short and J 7 bases short, with 11 bases between. CDR1 and CDR2 (germline): MNHEY, SVGAGI. The CDR3 totals 12 residues. The CDR3: CASSTPTGEAFF. The CDR3 nucleotides are TGTGCCAGCAGTACCCCGACAGGTGAAGCTTTCTTT.

The chain employs TRBV28 and TRBJ1-5; TRBD1 aligns across 11 bases. The CDR3 spans 16 residues. The ends lost 7 bases at V and 6 bases at J; junction bases unmatched: 11. Germline CDR1 MDHEN, CDR2 SYDVKM. The CDR3 reads CASNKPDRGRVQPQHF. CDR3 sequence (DNA): TGTGCCAGCAATAAACCGGACAGGGGGCGCGTTCAGCCCCAGCATTTT.

The chain employs TRBV7-2 and TRBJ2-1; 12 nucleotides match TRBD2. This CDR3 contains 17 residues. The germline V gene encodes CDR1 SGHTA and CDR2 FQGNSA. J lost 7 bases, V lost 2 bases, and 9 bases had no gene match. The CDR3 loop is CASSLFPSGGAGNEQFF. The CDR3, as DNA: TGTGCCAGCAGCTTATTCCCTAGCGGGGGGGCAGGGAATGAGCAGTTCTTC.

This clonotype has more than one count but fewer than ten. V gene TRBV29-1 combines with J gene TRBJ2-3; 9 nucleotides line up with TRBD1. Germline V gene sequence: CDR1 SQVTM, CDR2 ANQGSEA. The CDR3 is 12 amino acids. J gave up 6 bases and V 6 bases, and 4 bases lay outside the gene matches. The CDR3 spells CSVGDRADTQYF. CDR3 DNA sequence: TGCAGCGTGGGGGACAGGGCCGATACGCAGTATTTT.

This clonotype was counted a few times. The V gene is TRBV20-1, the J gene TRBJ2-2, with D possibly being TRBD1 (7 bases). CDR3 size: 14 residues. Germline CDR1 reads DFQATT; CDR2 reads SNEGSKA (reference sequence). Trimming cost V 3 bases and J 8 bases, with 16 bases left between them. In nucleotides, the CDR3 is TGCAGTGCTAGCGGCGGGACAGCTAGTGGGGAGCTGTTTTTT. This sequence encodes CSASGGTASGELFF.

This clonotype appeared many times. V gene TRBV29-1 combines with J gene TRBJ2-7; tentatively, D is TRBD1 (6 bases). V dropped 5 bases and J dropped 0 bases, with 8 bases sitting between them. Germline-derived CDR1 and CDR2 are SQVTM and ANQGSEA. This CDR3 contains 12 residues. The CDR3: CSVWTVSYEQYF. CDR3 DNA: TGCAGCGTTTGGACAGTCTCCTACGAGCAGTACTTC.

This clonotype appeared a few times. The chain uses TRBV5-1 and TRBJ2-2; D might be TRBD1 (6 bases). CDR1 SGHRS and CDR2 YFSETQ come from the germline V gene. Trimming shortened V by 4 bases and J by 7 bases, and 14 bases separated the two germline ends. CDR3 size: 14 residues. Written as DNA, the CDR3 is TGCGCCAGCAGCGCCTCCGGGACAATCGGGGAGCTGTTTTTT. Amino acids: CASSASGTIGELFF.

The chain combines TRBV5-6 with TRBJ2-5; TRBD2 agrees at 13 bases. This CDR3 is built from 15 residues. Germline-derived CDR1 and CDR2 are SGHDT and YYEEEE. V lost 3 bases to trimming and J lost 8 bases; unmatched junction nucleotides: 7. The chain's CDR3 is CASSWAGLAGSTQYF. The CDR3 DNA reads TGTGCCAGCAGCTGGGCGGGACTAGCGGGGTCTACCCAGTACTTC.

This chain links TRBV7-9 with TRBJ1-6; D not resolved. Germline lookup yields CDR1 SEHNR and CDR2 FQNEAQ (reference sequence). The CDR3 runs 14 residues. Trimming pared 2 bases from V and 7 bases from J, leaving 9 bases between. The CDR3 here is CASSLTALNSPLHF. In DNA form, the CDR3 reads TGTGCCAGCAGCTTAACTGCGCTGAATTCACCCCTCCACTTT.

This clonotype was recorded a few times. The V gene is TRBV5-8, the J gene TRBJ2-1; D could derive from TRBD1 or TRBD2 (5 bases each). Germline V CDR1 and CDR2: SGHTS, YDEGEE. V lost 5 bases, J lost 0 bases, and 15 bases lay in between. CDR3 length: 16 residues. The CDR3: CASRAGTGSSYNEQFF. CDR3 bases: TGTGCCAGCAGAGCCGGGACGGGGAGCTCCTACAATGAGCAGTTCTTC. Full variable domain (missing parts from reference TRBV5-8 and TRBJ2-1): EAGVTQSPTHLIKTRGQQATLRCSPISGHTSVYWYQQALGLGLQFLLWYDEGEERNRGNFPPRFSGRQFPNYSSELNVNALELEDSALYLCASRAGTGSSYNEQFFGPGTRLTVL.